This TCR beta chain is from a study of cytotoxic CD8 clonotypes in ibrutinib-treated CLL. Study in general: Once patients had received a median approximately eleven months of treatment, range 6 to 36, response samples were obtained. Samples averaged approximately 240,000 productive templates and 90,000 to 95,000 productive rearrangements.

The ends lost 7 bases at V and 5 bases at J; junction bases unmatched: 2. Looked up from germline, CDR1 is MGHDK and CDR2 is SYGVNS. This CDR3 region has 12 residues. Here immunoSEQ multiplex PCR was the method, and the copy in TCRdb shows in-frame clones only, minus some. The sample carries under 300,000 clones, about three quarters recorded once. Library input was approximately 1.8 micrograms of DNA from cryopreserved PBMCs. The material was PBMCs, obtained after 24 months of ibrutinib treatment. The sequence was collected from a human donor with chronic lymphocytic leukemia. The chain employs TRBV25-1 and TRBJ2-5, with 9 nucleotides matching TRBD1. CDR3 nucleotides: TGTGCCAGCAACAGGGGGCCGGAGACCCAGTACTTC. It yields the protein CASNRGPETQYF. The whole variable domain, remainder taken from reference TRBV25-1 and TRBJ2-5, is EADIYQTPRYLVIGTGKKITLECSQTMGHDKMYWYQQDPGMELHLIHYSYGVNSTEKGDLSSESTVSRIRTEHFPLTLESARPSHTSQYLCASNRGPETQYFGPGTRLLVL.